Presented here are 27 T cell receptor beta chains from one specimen sequenced in a study of blood T cell repertoires in COVID-19. Sequencing was performed with immunoSEQ multiplex PCR; in TCRdb, only in-frame clones are kept and a portion is missing. The table lists approximately 93,000 clones, under 80% of them singletons. The specimen sequenced was peripheral blood. These receptor sequences come from a man in his 70s with COVID-19, enrolled during active disease.

The rearrangement joins TRBV5-8 to TRBJ2-7; TRBD1 aligns across 7 bases. Germline values: CDR1 SGHTS, CDR2 YDEGEE. This CDR3 has 14 residues. Trimming cost V 0 bases and J 6 bases; bases outside gene matches: 6. The CDR3 loop is CASSLGQGLGEQYF. In nucleotides, the CDR3 is TGTGCCAGCAGCTTGGGACAGGGCCTCGGCGAGCAGTACTTC.

The CDR3 DNA reads as TGTGCCAGCAGCTTGTTTGGTAGCGGAACCTACAATGAGCAGTTCTTC. Its protein product is CASSLFGSGTYNEQFF. V is TRBV5-4 and J is TRBJ2-1; D might be TRBD2 (6 bases). With 1 base removed from V and 2 bases from J, the gap between germline ends came to 13 bases. Germline V gives CDR1 SGHNT, CDR2 YYREEE (reference sequence). The CDR3 covers 16 residues.

This rearrangement joins TRBV5-6 to TRBJ2-1; 7 bases map to TRBD2. The CDR3 sequence is 15 residues long. J gave up 0 bases and V 5 bases, and 5 bases lay outside the gene matches. CDR1 is SGHDT and CDR2 is YYEEEE in the germline V gene. The CDR3 DNA reads TGTGCCAGCAGATTGCGGGAGAGCTCCTACAATGAGCAGTTCTTC. Encoded protein: CASRLRESSYNEQFF.

The chain is built from TRBV7-6 and TRBJ2-7; 7 bases map to TRBD1. This CDR3 is built from 14 residues. J lost 0 bases, V lost 5 bases, and 4 bases had no gene match. Germline V gives CDR1 SGHVS, CDR2 FNYEAQ. CDR3 in DNA: TGTGCCAGCAGCCCGGGACAGCTCTCCTACGAGCAGTACTTC. Protein product: CASSPGQLSYEQYF. The full variable domain, with the rest looked up from reference TRBV7-6 and TRBJ2-7, is GAGVSQSPRYKVTKRGQDVALRCDPISGHVSLYWYRQALGQGPEFLTYFNYEAQQDKSGLPNDRFSAERPEGSISTLTIQRTEQRDSAMYRCASSPGQLSYEQYFGPGTRLTVT.

A single count supports this clone. The chain recombines TRBV7-3 with TRBJ2-1; 14 bases agree with TRBD2. CDR3 size: 16 residues. Germline V CDR1 and CDR2: SGHTA, FQGTGA. The junction had 9 bases not matched to a gene; V was cut back by 5 bases and J by 9 bases. The CDR3 bases are TGTGCCAGCAGCAGAACCGGGACTAGCGGGAGCGGTGAGCAGTTCTTC. As protein: CASSRTGTSGSGEQFF.

This chain uses TRBV2 with TRBJ1-2; D ambiguous. The germline CDR1 and CDR2 sequences are SNHLY and FYNNEI. This CDR3 contains 13 residues. The V end lost 7 bases, the J end lost 0 bases, and 9 bases lay between the germline ends. The CDR3: CASILLTNYGYTF. The CDR3 coding sequence is TGTGCCAGCATACTCCTAACTAACTATGGCTACACCTTC.

The chain joins TRBV27 to TRBJ2-1; D gene ambiguous. Per germline, CDR1 MNHEY and CDR2 SMNVEV (reference sequence). Trimming took 3 bases from V and 3 from J, leaving 12 bases between them. The CDR3 has 15 residues. The chain's CDR3 is CASSFRRNYYNEQFF. The CDR3, as DNA: TGTGCCAGCAGTTTCCGTCGAAACTACTACAATGAGCAGTTCTTC.

This chain connects TRBV7-2 to TRBJ2-2, with D possibly matching TRBD2 (6 bases). V was cut by 6 bases and J by 6 bases, with 14 bases left in between. The CDR3 runs 14 residues. The germline V gene has CDR1 SGHTA and CDR2 FQGNSA. CDR3 coding DNA: TGTGCCAGCAGATTCGCCGGGGGTCCCGGGGAGCTGTTTTTT. Translated, it gives CASRFAGGPGELFF.

The V and J genes are TRBV10-3 and TRBJ2-7; D uncertain. V lost 3 bases, J lost 0 bases, and 12 bases lay in between. There are 15 residues in the CDR3. Germline assignment: CDR1 ENHRY and CDR2 SYGVKD. DNA for the CDR3: TGTGCCATCAGTGATACAGTCGAGAGCTCCTACGAGCAGTACTTC. Translation: CAISDTVESSYEQYF.

The CDR3 DNA sequence: TGTGCCAGCAGTTACTCTGTGACAGGGGGATCCTACGAGCAGTACTTC. Its protein product is CASSYSVTGGSYEQYF. The chain joins TRBV6-5 to TRBJ2-7; 9 nucleotides match TRBD1. Germline V lookup: CDR1 MNHEY, CDR2 SVGAGI. V trimming: 0 bases; J trimming: 1 base; junction bases outside the gene matches: 4. The length of the CDR3 is 16 residues.

This chain joins TRBV24-1 and TRBJ2-1, with 8 bases identical to TRBD2. This CDR3 is built from 17 residues. The germline CDR1 and CDR2 sequences are KGHDR and SFDVKD. V was clipped by 4 bases and J by 5 bases; unmatched bases: 12. CDR3 region: CATSDPLLSGRDNEQFF. The CDR3 DNA reads as TGTGCCACCAGTGACCCCCTACTGAGCGGGAGAGACAATGAGCAGTTCTTC.

The J gene is TRBJ2-2, the V gene TRBV28; TRBD2 aligns across 13 bases. The germline gives CDR1 MDHEN, CDR2 SYDVKM. V was pared by 1 base and J by 3 bases, with 8 bases of the junction left unmatched. This CDR3 spans 19 amino acids. The DNA of the CDR3 is TGTGCCAGCAGTTTATATTGGACTAGCGGGAGAACGGACACCGGGGAGCTGTTTTTT. Amino acid sequence: CASSLYWTSGRTDTGELFF.

This clone was detected only a few times. The V call is TRBV27, the J call TRBJ2-2; 11 positions agree with TRBD2. Germline CDR1 is MNHEY and CDR2 is SMNVEV (reference sequence). After removal of 8 bases from V and 1 base from J, the junction contained 9 bases not matched to a gene. CDR3 length equals 17 residues. CDR3 protein: CASLGLAGRMNTGELFF. CDR3 nucleotides: TGTGCCAGCCTCGGACTAGCGGGTCGAATGAACACCGGGGAGCTGTTTTTT.

The chain combines TRBV7-2 with TRBJ1-5; D is unresolved. Germline V gene lookup returns CDR1 SGHTA and CDR2 FQGNSA. Between the trimmed V and J ends, which lost 5 bases and 3 bases, there was a span of 14 bases. This CDR3 has 15 residues. CDR3 bases: TGTGCCAGCAGCCTAGGGAGATGGTACAATCAGCCCCAGCATTTT. This codes for CASSLGRWYNQPQHF.

This chain links TRBV5-1 with TRBJ2-1; the D gene is possibly TRBD2 (6 bases). The CDR3 sequence is 14 residues long. Germline CDR1 SGHRS, CDR2 YFSETQ. The V end was cut by 7 bases, the J end by 0 bases, with 11 bases between. CDR3 bases: TGCGCCAGCGCTGGGGGGAGCTCCTACAATGAGCAGTTCTTC. Its protein is CASAGGSSYNEQFF.

The rearrangement links TRBV6-5 to TRBJ1-2, with D possibly being TRBD1 (6 bases). The CDR3 is made up of 15 amino acids. CDR1 and CDR2 (germline): MNHEY, SVGAGI. Between the trimmed V and J ends, which lost 2 bases and 5 bases, there was a span of 15 bases. CDR3 amino acids: CASSYNQDSPYGYTF. CDR3 in DNA: TGTGCCAGCAGTTACAACCAGGACAGTCCTTATGGCTACACCTTC.

The chain joins TRBV30 to TRBJ2-3; 11 positions agree with TRBD2. Trimming at V came to 3 bases and at J to 6 bases, leaving 17 bases not matched to a gene. CDR3 length: 18 residues. Germline CDR1 reads GTSNPN; CDR2 reads SVGIG (reference sequence). The CDR3 DNA is TGTGCCTGGAGACCTGCTGAGACTAGCGGGACTACCGTGGATACGCAGTATTTT. Its protein product is CAWRPAETSGTTVDTQYF.

In nucleotides, the CDR3 is TGTGCCAGCGGCCCCGGGTCCCAAGACGACGAGCAGTACTTC. Translated: CASGPGSQDDEQYF. This chain links TRBV28 with TRBJ2-7, with D unresolved. Germline CDR1 and CDR2: MDHEN and SYDVKM. V was cut by 8 bases and J by 5 bases, with 19 bases left in between. The CDR3 extends over 14 amino acids.

The chain joins TRBV5-6 to TRBJ1-2; TRBD1 matches at 9 bases. V gave up 0 bases and J gave up 14 bases; unmatched junction bases: 5. The CDR3 runs 12 residues. Germline-derived CDR1 and CDR2 are SGHDT and YYEEEE. The CDR3 bases are TGTGCCAGCAGCTTGGACAGGGGGCTGGGGACCTTC. Protein product: CASSLDRGLGTF.

V is TRBV6-5 and J is TRBJ2-3, with 7 bases fitting TRBD2. Germline values: CDR1 MNHEY, CDR2 SVGAGI. The CDR3 is made up of 12 amino acids. The junction had 5 bases not matched to a gene; V was cut back by 6 bases and J by 8 bases. CDR3 nucleotides: TGTGCCAGCAGCCCCGGACTAGGTACGCAGTATTTT. This gives the protein CASSPGLGTQYF.

This clone appeared a single time. CDR3 in DNA: TGTGCCAGCAGCCCCATTGCTGGAAACACCATATATTTT. As protein: CASSPIAGNTIYF. V usage is TRBV3-1 (or the pseudogene TRBV3-2) and J usage is TRBJ1-3; D is unresolved. CDR1 is LGHDT and CDR2 is YNNKEL in the germline V gene (reference sequence). The germline V and J ends were trimmed by 4 bases and 2 bases, with 6 bases remaining between them. This CDR3 is built from 13 residues.

The chain joins TRBV9 to TRBJ2-1; tentatively, D is TRBD2 (5 bases). Deletions cut 4 bases from V and 0 bases from J, with 11 bases between. The CDR3 extends over 15 amino acids. Germline lookup yields CDR1 SGDLS and CDR2 YYNGEE. This CDR3 is CASSSRLSSYNEQFF. CDR3 DNA: TGTGCCAGCAGCTCTCGACTAAGCTCCTACAATGAGCAGTTCTTC.

The rearrangement joins TRBV4-2 to TRBJ2-7; no clear D. The CDR3 contains 13 residues. The V end lost 0 bases, the J end lost 1 base, and 4 bases lay between the germline ends. Germline CDR1 LGHNA, CDR2 YNFKEQ. The CDR3 bases are TGTGCCAGCAGCCAAGACAGTTCCTACGAGCAGTACTTC. Translated: CASSQDSSYEQYF.

As DNA, the CDR3 is TGTGCCAGCAGCTTAATTACAGGGAACACTGAAGCTTTCTTT. Protein: CASSLITGNTEAFF. The chain couples TRBV7-2 to TRBJ1-1; maybe TRBD1 (5 bases). Looked up from germline, CDR1 is SGHTA and CDR2 is FQGNSA. This CDR3 is 14 amino acids long. V was trimmed by 2 bases and J by 1 base, leaving 8 bases between them.

CDR3 sequence reads: CASSIRQLRNEKLFF. Written as DNA, the CDR3 is TGTGCCAGCAGCATAAGACAGCTTAGAAATGAAAAACTGTTTTTT. The gene calls are TRBV5-4 and TRBJ1-4, with a possible D match to TRBD1 (5 bases). This CDR3 is built from 15 residues. Trimming took 4 bases from V and 5 from J, leaving 15 bases between them. Germline V lookup: CDR1 SGHNT, CDR2 YYREEE (reference sequence). The complete variable domain, with remaining parts taken from reference TRBV5-4 and TRBJ1-4, reads ETGVTQSPTHLIKTRGQQVTLRCSSQSGHNTVSWYQQALGQGPQFIFQYYREEENGRGNFPPRFSGLQFPNYSSELNVNALELDDSALYLCASSIRQLRNEKLFFGSGTQLSVL.

The chain couples TRBV11-2 to TRBJ2-7; TRBD2 might be the D (5 bases). This CDR3 contains 13 residues. CDR1 and CDR2 (germline): SGHAT, FQNNGV. The V gene lost 4 bases and the J gene lost 3 bases, with 10 bases spanning the gap. The DNA for the CDR3 is TGTGCCAGCAGCTCCGGACTCAGCTACGAGCAGTACTTC. This gives the protein CASSSGLSYEQYF.

CDR3 bases: TGTGCCAGCAGCCGTTCCGGGACAGAAGAGACCCAGTACTTC. Its protein is CASSRSGTEETQYF. V is TRBV7-2 and J is TRBJ2-5; TRBD1 matches 7 bases. Germline lookup yields CDR1 SGHTA and CDR2 FQGNSA. J was trimmed by 3 bases and V by 5 bases; bases with no gene match: 6. The CDR3 has 14 amino acids. Based on the CDR3 plus reference TRBV7-2 and TRBJ2-5, the full variable domain is GAGVSQSPSNKVTEKGKDVELRCDPISGHTALYWYRQSLGQGLEFLIYFQGNSAPDKSGLPSDRFSAERTGGSVSTLTIQRTQQEDSAVYLCASSRSGTEETQYFGPGTRLLVL.